This T cell receptor beta chain came from a study of cytomegalovirus exposure and HLA in healthy donors. Some clones are missing from TCRdb's copy, which holds only in-frame ones; the method was immunoSEQ multiplex PCR. The sample lists 200,000 to 250,000 clones, approximately 80% occurring once. V shed 3 bases and J shed 1 base, with 6 bases lying between them. The CDR3 length is 12 residues. CDR1 GTSNPN and CDR2 SVGIG come from the germline V gene (reference sequence). Points from the study as a whole: In vitro testing confirmed three CMV-associated chains as specific for CMV antigens. Many donors carried some public TCRs, although rarity characterized most TCR sequences.

Comment on this clone: Its antigen is unidentified. At the DNA level, this CDR3 is encoded by other sequences in the same sample as well.

The clonotype originates from a woman under 40 in good health and CMV-seropositive. V gene TRBV30 combines with J gene TRBJ1-1; D is unresolved. Material: PBMCs. CDR3 in amino acids: CAWSPGNTEAFF. The CDR3 DNA follows: TGTGCCTGGAGCCCGGGGAACACTGAAGCTTTCTTT. The full variable domain, with the rest looked up from reference TRBV30 and TRBJ1-1, is SQTIHQWPATLVQPVGSPLSLECTVEGTSNPNLYWYRQAAGRGLQLLFYSVGIGQISSEVPQNLSASRPQDRQFILSSKKLLLSDSGFYLCAWSPGNTEAFFGQGTRLTVV.